The 7 T cell receptor beta chains below come from one sample, sequenced in a study of post-analysis software for immune sequencing data. Their cognate antigens are unknown. TCR beta cDNA libraries had unique molecular identifiers. TCRdb re-called the PCR reads through MiXCR, storing one row per CDR3 protein. The sample includes about 820,000 distinct CDR3 sequences, roughly 58% of them seen just once. Whole-study findings and limits: TRBV5-6, TRBV5-1 and TRBV20-1 were among roughly 5 TRBV segments more frequent in patients than controls.

The sample comprised blood. These receptors were taken from a girl aged 10-17 years with multiple sclerosis.

The chain recombines TRBV5-6 with TRBJ2-3; D ambiguous. CDR3 length: 16 amino acids. Between the trimmed V and J ends, which lost 2 bases and 4 bases, there was a span of 17 bases. Germline CDR1 reads SGHDT; CDR2 reads YYEEEE. The CDR3 nucleotides read TGTGCCAGCAGCTTTAGGGCATCCGGGCCCCCAGATACGCAGTATTTT. Its protein product is CASSFRASGPPDTQYF.

This clonotype was seen a handful of times. The rearrangement links TRBV5-1 to TRBJ1-5, with a tentative D call TRBD1 (6 bases). The CDR3 contains 15 residues. Germline CDR1 and CDR2: SGHRS and YFSETQ. V was pared by 0 bases and J by 3 bases, with 10 bases between. The DNA of the CDR3 is TGCGCCAGCAGCTTGGAAGGGGGGGACAATCAGCCCCAGCATTTT. Translating it yields CASSLEGGDNQPQHF.

The chain employs TRBV12-3 or TRBV12-4 and TRBJ2-7, with D perhaps TRBD2 (6 bases). Trimming took off 3 bases at V and 0 bases at J, with 12 bases between the two ends. There are 15 residues in the CDR3. The CDR3 DNA sequence: TGTGCCAGCAGTTTGAGAAAGGGAGGCTCCTACGAGCAGTACTTC. Amino acids: CASSLRKGGSYEQYF.

This clonotype was picked up a small number of times. The gene calls are TRBV12-3 or TRBV12-4 and TRBJ2-5, with 9 bases that match TRBD2. This CDR3 contains 15 residues. Germline trimming cut 3 bases from V and 3 bases from J; bases unmatched to any gene: 5. The DNA of the CDR3 is TGTGCCAGCAGTTTCTGGCGCGGGAGGGAAGAGACCCAGTACTTC. It encodes CASSFWRGREETQYF.

The rearrangement links TRBV15 to TRBJ1-2, with TRBD1 matching 9 bases. The CDR3 spans 15 residues. Germline trimming cut 4 bases from V and 4 bases from J; bases unmatched to any gene: 7. CDR1 and CDR2 from the germline V gene are LNHNV and YYDKDF (reference sequence). CDR3 nucleotides: TGTGCCACCAGCACGGACAGGGGTTTGGGCTATGGCTACACCTTC. It codes for CATSTDRGLGYGYTF. Variable domain in full (rest from reference TRBV15 and TRBJ1-2): DAMVIQNPRYQVTQFGKPVTLSCSQTLNHNVMYWYQQKSSQAPKLLFHYYDKDFNNEADTPDNFQSRRPNTSFCFLDIRSPGLGDTAMYLCATSTDRGLGYGYTFGSGTRLTVV.

The chain couples TRBV11-2 to TRBJ2-2; 7 bases are shared with TRBD1. CDR3 length: 15 amino acids. After removal of 7 bases from V and 0 bases from J, the junction contained 5 bases not matched to a gene. CDR1 is SGHAT and CDR2 is FQNNGV in the germline V gene. The CDR3 nucleotides are TGTGCCAGCATCAGACAGGGTGCGAACACCGGGGAGCTGTTTTTT. This encodes CASIRQGANTGELFF.

The table lists this clonotype with a few counts. The chain is built from TRBV11-2 and TRBJ2-7; maybe TRBD2 (6 bases). CDR1 and CDR2 from the germline V gene are SGHAT and FQNNGV. Trimming pared 2 bases from V and 7 bases from J, leaving 15 bases between. There are 14 residues in the CDR3. In DNA, the CDR3 is TGTGCCAGCAGCTTATTCCGACTAGTCAGGGAGCAGTACTTC. Protein product: CASSLFRLVREQYF.